This entry concerns a single T cell receptor beta chain. What it recognizes is unknown. This CDR3 has 13 residues. CDR1 and CDR2 from the germline V gene are SGHAT and FQNNGV. V lost 5 bases and J 3 bases, leaving 8 bases between the germline ends. The library was built from 400 to 500 ng RNA with molecular barcoded adaptors for alpha/delta and beta/gamma chains. TCRdb re-called the reads with MiXCR, one entry per CDR3 protein. There are roughly 49,000 distinct CDR3 sequences in the sample; about 20% occur only once, and approximately 40% lies in the top ten. The data originate from a study of read filtering for tumor transcriptome and immune sequencing. Study-level results: RNA-seq captured clonotypes less deeply and reliably than IR-seq. Sorted CD138-negative bone marrow cells were not purified T cells. About 80% of IR-seq clonotypes had one read, totaling around 3.5% of reads; RNA-seq: approximately 75% and 45%.

The TCR sequence derives from a donor at least 40 years old with multiple myeloma. The sequenced sample consisted of a population of CD138-negative cells sorted from bone marrow. The chain is built from TRBV11-2 and TRBJ1-5, with D possibly TRBD1 on 5 matching bases. The CDR3 nucleotides read TGTGCCAGCAGCCCTGGGGCCAATCAGCCCCAGCATTTT. It codes for CASSPGANQPQHF.